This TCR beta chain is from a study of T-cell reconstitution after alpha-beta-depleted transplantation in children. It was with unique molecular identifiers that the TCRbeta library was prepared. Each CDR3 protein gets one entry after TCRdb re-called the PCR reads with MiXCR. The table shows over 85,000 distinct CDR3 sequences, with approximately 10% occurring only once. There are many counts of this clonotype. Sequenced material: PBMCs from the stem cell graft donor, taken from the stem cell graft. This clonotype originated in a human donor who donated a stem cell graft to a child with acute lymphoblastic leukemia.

CDR3 coding DNA: TGTGCCAGCACTATAGGGTACAATGAGCAGTTCTTC. Its protein product is CASTIGYNEQFF. The chain recombines TRBV6-6 with TRBJ2-1; D gene ambiguous. The CDR3 has 12 residues. CDR1 and CDR2 (germline): MNHNY, SVGAGI (reference sequence). With 7 bases removed from V and 4 bases from J, the gap between germline ends came to 8 bases.